Each of the 8 T cell receptor beta chains below was sequenced from the same sample in a study of cytomegalovirus exposure and HLA in healthy donors (dated by TCRdb to 2015 to 2018). The receptor library was made with the immunoSEQ multiplex PCR assay. For the multiplex PCR, a mixture combining 60 forward primers for TCR Vbeta segments and 13 reverse primers for TCR Jbeta segments was used. Not all clones reach the TCRdb copy of this immuneACCESS table, which keeps in-frame sequences only. Checked studies attribute under half of the gap to unresolved V genes and leave the rest unexplained. Present in this sample are approximately 110,000 clones, approximately 84% of which were seen just once. Around 0.24% of the sample is taken by the ten largest. The specimen was PBMCs. These receptors were taken from a man between 45 and 60 years old in good health and CMV-seronegative.

This sequence joins TRBV6-5 and TRBJ1-2; TRBD1 matches 8 bases. Unmatched junction bases numbered 6, after V lost 5 bases and J lost 4 bases. CDR3 size: 14 residues. The V gene's germline CDR1 is MNHEY and CDR2 SVGAGI. CDR3 DNA sequence: TGTGCCAGCAGTCCCGGGACAGGTCTCTATGGCTACACCTTC. As protein: CASSPGTGLYGYTF.

This clone was observed a single time. This chain connects TRBV6-6 to TRBJ1-1; D unresolved. The CDR3 is 16 amino acids. Germline values: CDR1 MNHNY, CDR2 SVGAGI (reference sequence). V shed 0 bases and J shed 5 bases, with 16 bases lying between them. CDR3 nucleotide sequence: TGTGCCAGCAGTTACTCGACCCCGAGGGCGGGGACTGAAGCTTTCTTT. Protein: CASSYSTPRAGTEAFF.

This chain joins TRBV7-2 and TRBJ2-3; D may be TRBD2 (5 bases). Trimming removed 4 bases at V and 4 bases at J, with 15 bases between. The CDR3 is 15 residues long. Germline values: CDR1 SGHTA, CDR2 FQGNSA. CDR3 DNA sequence: TGTGCCAGCAGCTACTCCGCGGGCGGCCCAGATACGCAGTATTTT. Encoded protein: CASSYSAGGPDTQYF.

The chain recombines TRBV28 with TRBJ1-1; tentative D call: TRBD1 (5 bases). The CDR3 consists of 11 residues. Trimming left V 7 bases short and J 10 bases short, with 13 bases between. In germline, CDR1 is MDHEN, CDR2 SYDVKM. Here the CDR3 reads CASIGQGAAFF. The CDR3 nucleotides read TGTGCCAGCATCGGGCAGGGTGCAGCTTTCTTT.

The chain employs TRBV4-3 and TRBJ1-4; 9 bases are a match to TRBD1. With 0 bases clipped from V and 7 bases from J, the junction kept 3 bases outside the gene matches. The CDR3 spans 15 residues. CDR1 LGHNA and CDR2 YSLEER come from the germline V gene. For the CDR3, the DNA is TGCGCCAGCAGCCAAGAGGAGGGACAGGGTGAAAAACTGTTTTTT. Amino acid sequence: CASSQEEGQGEKLFF.

This clone was seen a handful of times. The rearrangement joins TRBV5-1 to TRBJ2-3, with 7 bases that match TRBD1. This CDR3 is built from 15 residues. Germline assignment: CDR1 SGHRS and CDR2 YFSETQ. V lost 6 bases and J lost 0; bases outside the gene matches: 7. This CDR3 is CASIPGQSSTDTQYF. DNA of the CDR3: TGCGCCAGCATCCCGGGACAGTCTAGCACAGATACGCAGTATTTT.

The V gene is TRBV7-2, the J gene TRBJ2-6; no definite D call. The ends were cut back, 7 bases at V and 4 bases at J, with 14 bases in the middle. The germline gives CDR1 SGHTA, CDR2 FQGNSA. CDR3 size: 15 residues. Written as DNA, the CDR3 is TGTGCCAGCACAACTGTTCTATCCGGGGCCAACGTCCTGACTTTC. It yields the protein CASTTVLSGANVLTF.

The V gene is TRBV10-3, the J gene TRBJ1-1; no clear D. Germline V gene data show CDR1 as ENHRY and CDR2 as SYGVKD. The CDR3 contains 14 residues. Deletions cut 7 bases from V and 3 bases from J, with 15 bases between. The CDR3 nucleotides read TGTGCCATCAAATCGAGGGTTGCAGACACTGAAGCTTTCTTT. Protein: CAIKSRVADTEAFF.